This T cell receptor (beta chain) is drawn from a study of cytomegalovirus exposure and HLA in healthy donors. The CDR3 is made up of 13 amino acids. V lost 0 bases to trimming and J lost 3 bases, with 4 bases between them. The germline V gene encodes CDR1 SGHNT and CDR2 YENEEA. Notes on the study in general: TCR beta chains numbering more than 150 were designated cytomegalovirus-associated. Cytomegalovirus status, reportedly, was diagnosed with high specificity and sensitivity by the classifier. Usually a TCR sequence was rare, but some public TCRs were found in many donors.

Turning to this clone: The antigen remains unidentified.

Repertoires were generated with immunoSEQ multiplex PCR, while TCRdb's copy carries only in-frame clones and drops some. Of more than 300,000 clones in the sample, 86% are singletons; the top ten hold more than 0.8%. The chain joins TRBV11-3 to TRBJ2-3; unclear D gene. The clonotype was recovered from a woman aged 18 to 35 in good health and CMV-seronegative. Specimen: PBMCs. The CDR3 region is CASSLDPTDTQYF. In DNA form, the CDR3 reads TGTGCCAGCAGCTTAGACCCGACAGATACGCAGTATTTT.